This is a list of T cell receptor beta chains from one sample in a study of identical twins' blood T cells. From the 5' RACE reads, TCRdb called clonotypes with MiXCR, one entry per CDR3 protein. The sample holds 350,000 to 450,000 distinct CDR3 sequences, 25% to 35% seen once. Sequencing was performed on PBMCs. Every receptor here comes from a woman aged 18-49 years in good health. Each CDR3 is given with its conserved first and last residue. A D gene is named only where the DNA matches it firmly. Expanded clones get a size class; other rows say once, few or many, or leave the size out.

j_gene	abundance	v_gene	d_gene	len	CDR3aa	CDR3nt
TRBJ2-2	few	TRBV7-9	.	15	CASSSGGYRTGELFF	TGTGCCAGCAGCTCGGGGGGCTATCGCACCGGGGAGCTGTTTTTT
TRBJ1-2	many	TRBV6-5	.	14	CASSRLQFNYGYTF	TGTGCCAGCAGTCGCCTGCAGTTTAACTATGGCTACACCTTC
TRBJ1-5	few	TRBV19	.	14	CASRFGGSNQPQHF	TGTGCCAGTAGATTCGGCGGCAGCAATCAGCCCCAGCATTTT
TRBJ2-6	few	TRBV7-9	.	14	CASSEATGANVLTF	TGTGCCAGCAGCGAGGCGACTGGGGCCAACGTCCTGACTTTC
TRBJ2-5	.	TRBV11-2	.	12	CASSSREETQYF	TGTGCCAGCAGCTCCCGAGAGGAGACCCAGTACTTC
TRBJ2-1	many	TRBV6-4	.	14	CASSEGTGGNEQFF	TGTGCCAGCAGTGAAGGGACCGGCGGGAATGAGCAGTTCTTC
TRBJ2-1	few	TRBV7-9	.	15	CASSLVEALYNEQFF	TGTGCCAGCAGCTTAGTCGAGGCCCTCTACAATGAGCAGTTCTTC
TRBJ2-2	.	TRBV6-2/TRBV6-3	TRBD1	15	CASSRANRGSGELFF	TGTGCCAGCAGCCGAGCGAACAGGGGTAGCGGGGAGCTGTTTTTT
TRBJ1-5	many	TRBV18	.	15	CASSLSGGVILTQHF	TGTGCCAGCTCACTCTCCGGGGGGGTTATTTTGACCCAGCATTTT
TRBJ2-3	.	TRBV11-2	TRBD2	16	CASSQVAGSSTDTQYF	TGTGCCAGCAGCCAAGTAGCGGGATCTAGCACAGATACGCAGTATTTT
TRBJ2-1	few	TRBV25-1	.	14	CATQGGGNYNEQFF	TGTGCCACCCAAGGGGGGGGGAACTACAATGAGCAGTTCTTC
TRBJ2-1	few	TRBV5-1	.	12	CASSLLGNEQFF	TGCGCCAGCAGCCTCTTGGGCAATGAGCAGTTCTTC
TRBJ2-2	few	TRBV11-3	.	14	CASSSRGFTGELFF	TGTGCCAGCAGCTCCAGGGGATTCACCGGGGAGCTGTTTTTT
TRBJ1-2	few	TRBV7-2	.	14	CASSSGATNYGYTF	TGTGCCAGCAGCTCAGGAGCTACGAACTATGGCTACACCTTC
TRBJ2-7	many	TRBV28	.	13	CASIPGLSYEQYF	TGTGCCAGCATCCCCGGCCTCTCCTACGAGCAGTACTTC
TRBJ2-1	few	TRBV5-1	TRBD2	16	CASSLGSSGVGNEQFF	TGCGCCAGCAGCTTGGGATCTAGCGGGGTTGGAAATGAGCAGTTCTTC
TRBJ2-2	.	TRBV9	.	13	CASSQGVTGELFF	TGTGCCAGCAGCCAAGGAGTGACCGGGGAGCTGTTTTTT
TRBJ1-4	.	TRBV15	.	16	CATGRASTTGSEKLFF	TGTGCCACCGGCAGAGCTTCGACGACTGGTTCTGAAAAACTGTTTTTT
TRBJ1-2	few	TRBV12-3/TRBV12-4	.	12	CASSFQGYGYTF	TGTGCCAGCAGCTTCCAGGGTTATGGCTACACCTTC
TRBJ1-5	few	TRBV7-9	.	16	CASSSSLGGGNQPQHF	TGTGCCAGCAGCTCTTCCCTGGGGGGCGGCAATCAGCCCCAGCATTTT
TRBJ1-2	.	TRBV2	.	12	CASSESGRGYTF	TGTGCCAGCAGTGAATCAGGTCGCGGTTACACCTTC
TRBJ1-1	once	TRBV30	.	14	CAWSLGPGNTEAFF	TGTGCCTGGAGCCTAGGACCGGGGAACACTGAAGCTTTCTTT
TRBJ2-7	.	TRBV18	TRBD1	12	CASSPTGFEQYF	TGTGCCAGCTCACCGACAGGGTTCGAGCAGTACTTC
TRBJ1-2	.	TRBV7-9	.	17	CASSNRRGRQTNYGYTF	TGTGCCAGCAGCAATAGACGGGGACGGCAGACTAACTATGGCTACACCTTC
TRBJ1-1	few	TRBV20-1	.	14	CSARLRYRGTEAFF	TGCAGTGCTAGACTACGCTACAGAGGTACTGAAGCTTTCTTT
TRBJ2-1	.	TRBV27	TRBD1	16	CASSFKGDRGYNEQFF	TGTGCCAGCAGTTTCAAGGGGGACAGGGGGTACAATGAGCAGTTCTTC
TRBJ2-2	few	TRBV20-1	TRBD1	16	CSASNPGQGFTGELFF	TGCAGTGCTAGTAATCCGGGACAGGGGTTCACCGGGGAGCTGTTTTTT
TRBJ2-7	.	TRBV3-1	.	12	CASSPRGGEQYF	TGTGCCAGCAGCCCTCGAGGCGGCGAGCAGTACTTC
TRBJ2-5	.	TRBV5-1	TRBD2	17	CASSFLGTSGSEETQYF	TGCGCCAGCAGCTTCTTGGGGACTAGCGGGAGCGAAGAGACCCAGTACTTC